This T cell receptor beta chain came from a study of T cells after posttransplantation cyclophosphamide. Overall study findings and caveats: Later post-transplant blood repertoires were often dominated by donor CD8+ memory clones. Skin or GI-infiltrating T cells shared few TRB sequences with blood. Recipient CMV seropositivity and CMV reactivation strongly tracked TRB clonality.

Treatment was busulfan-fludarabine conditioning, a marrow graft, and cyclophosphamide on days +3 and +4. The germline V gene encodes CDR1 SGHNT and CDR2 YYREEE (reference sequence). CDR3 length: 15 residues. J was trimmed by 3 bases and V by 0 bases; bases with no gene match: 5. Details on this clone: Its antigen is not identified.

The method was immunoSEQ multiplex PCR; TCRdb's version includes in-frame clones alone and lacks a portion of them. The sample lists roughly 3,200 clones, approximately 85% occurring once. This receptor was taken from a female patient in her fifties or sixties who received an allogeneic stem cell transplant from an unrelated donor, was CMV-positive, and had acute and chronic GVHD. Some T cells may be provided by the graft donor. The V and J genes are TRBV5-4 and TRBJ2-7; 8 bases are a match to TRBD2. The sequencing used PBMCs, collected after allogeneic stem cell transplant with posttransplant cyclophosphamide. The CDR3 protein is CASSLGRRGGYEQYF. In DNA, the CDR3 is TGTGCCAGCAGCTTGGGACGTCGGGGGGGCTACGAGCAGTACTTC.